This TCR beta chain was found in a study of post-analysis software for immune sequencing data. Study information: Clinical courses comprised relapsing-remitting, secondary progressive and progressive-relapsing multiple sclerosis. Study-level findings and limits: Batch-mates among the samples co-clustered strongly by F measure. In patients, roughly 5 TRBV segments were more frequent than in controls, with TRBV5-6, TRBV5-1 and TRBV20-1 among them. For normalized Chao1 diversity, multiple sclerosis patients scored significantly lower than controls did.

Researchers reported that TCR beta cDNA libraries carried unique molecular identifiers. TCRdb called the PCR reads again in MiXCR, with one record for every CDR3 protein. This table holds about 380,000 distinct CDR3 sequences, roughly 36% found once. The CDR3 runs 13 residues. V was pared by 0 bases and J by 5 bases, with 8 bases between. Germline V gene lookup returns CDR1 SGHRS and CDR2 YFSETQ. In the case of this clonotype: Its antigen is not known.

This sequence originates from a girl between 5 and 17 years old with multiple sclerosis. V gene TRBV5-1 combines with J gene TRBJ2-5; the D is unclear. Sample: blood. CDR3 nucleotide sequence: TGCGCCAGCAGCTTGGCCGGTAGTGAGACCCAGTACTTC. The encoded protein is CASSLAGSETQYF.